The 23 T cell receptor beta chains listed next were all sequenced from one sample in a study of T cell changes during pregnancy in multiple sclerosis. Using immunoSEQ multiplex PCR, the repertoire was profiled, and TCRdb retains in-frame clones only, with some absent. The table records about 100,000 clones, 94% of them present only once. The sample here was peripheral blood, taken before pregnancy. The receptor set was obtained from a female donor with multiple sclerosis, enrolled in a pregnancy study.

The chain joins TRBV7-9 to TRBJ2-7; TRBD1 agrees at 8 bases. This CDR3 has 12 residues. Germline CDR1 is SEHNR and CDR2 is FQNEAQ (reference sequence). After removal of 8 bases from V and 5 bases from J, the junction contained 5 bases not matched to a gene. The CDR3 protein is CASHRGLNEQYF. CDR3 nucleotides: TGTGCCAGCCACAGGGGGTTAAACGAGCAGTACTTC.

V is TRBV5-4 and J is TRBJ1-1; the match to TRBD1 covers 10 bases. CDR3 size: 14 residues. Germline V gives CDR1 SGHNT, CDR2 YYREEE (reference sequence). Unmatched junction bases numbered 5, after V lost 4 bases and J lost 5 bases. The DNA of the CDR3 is TGTGCCAGCAGCCGACAGGGGGCGAGAACTGAAGCTTTCTTT. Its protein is CASSRQGARTEAFF. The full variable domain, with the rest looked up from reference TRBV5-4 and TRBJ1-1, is ETGVTQSPTHLIKTRGQQVTLRCSSQSGHNTVSWYQQALGQGPQFIFQYYREEENGRGNFPPRFSGLQFPNYSSELNVNALELDDSALYLCASSRQGARTEAFFGQGTRLTVV.

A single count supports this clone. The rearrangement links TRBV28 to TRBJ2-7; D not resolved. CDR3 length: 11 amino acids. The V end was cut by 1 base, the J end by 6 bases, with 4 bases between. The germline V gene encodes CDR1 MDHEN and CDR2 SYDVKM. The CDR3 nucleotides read TGTGCCAGCAGTTTATACACCGAGCAGTACTTC. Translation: CASSLYTEQYF.

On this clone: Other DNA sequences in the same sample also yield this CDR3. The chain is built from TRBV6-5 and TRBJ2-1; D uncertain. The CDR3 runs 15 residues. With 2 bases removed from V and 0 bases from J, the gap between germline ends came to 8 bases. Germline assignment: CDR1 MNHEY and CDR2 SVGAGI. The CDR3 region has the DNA TGTGCCAGCAGTTACGGCGGTAGCTCCTACAATGAGCAGTTCTTC. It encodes CASSYGGSSYNEQFF.

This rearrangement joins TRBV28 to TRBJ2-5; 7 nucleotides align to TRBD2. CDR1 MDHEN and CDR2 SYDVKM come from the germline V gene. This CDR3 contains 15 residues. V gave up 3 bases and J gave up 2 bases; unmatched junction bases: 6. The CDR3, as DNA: TGTGCCAGCAGTTTGGGGCGGGAGTGGCAAGAGACCCAGTACTTC. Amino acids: CASSLGREWQETQYF.

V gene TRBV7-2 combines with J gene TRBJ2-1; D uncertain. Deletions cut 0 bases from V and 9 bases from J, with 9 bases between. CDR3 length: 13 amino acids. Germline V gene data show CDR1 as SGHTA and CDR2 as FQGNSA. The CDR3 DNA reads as TGTGCCAGCAGCTTAGCCGTTAGCAGTGAGCAGTTCTTC. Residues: CASSLAVSSEQFF.

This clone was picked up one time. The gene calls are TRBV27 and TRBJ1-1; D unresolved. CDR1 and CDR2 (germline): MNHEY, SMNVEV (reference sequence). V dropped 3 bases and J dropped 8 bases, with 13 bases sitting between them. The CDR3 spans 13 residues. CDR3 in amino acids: CASSFIGGPEAFF. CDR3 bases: TGTGCCAGCAGTTTCATTGGAGGGCCCGAAGCTTTCTTT.

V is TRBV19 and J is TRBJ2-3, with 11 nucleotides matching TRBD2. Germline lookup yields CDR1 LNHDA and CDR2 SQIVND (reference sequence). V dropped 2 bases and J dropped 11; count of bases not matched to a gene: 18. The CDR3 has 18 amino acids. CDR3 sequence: CASSIRRLAGRPRGGQYF. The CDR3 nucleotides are TGTGCCAGTAGTATACGGAGACTAGCGGGGAGACCCCGCGGGGGGCAGTATTTT.

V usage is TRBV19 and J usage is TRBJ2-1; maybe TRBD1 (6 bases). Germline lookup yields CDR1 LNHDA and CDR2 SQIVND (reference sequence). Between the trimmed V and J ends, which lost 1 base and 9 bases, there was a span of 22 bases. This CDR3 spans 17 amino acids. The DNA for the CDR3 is TGTGCCAGTAGTATAGGCCCCCACAGCGGACTCAGGGGTGAGCAGTTCTTC. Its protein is CASSIGPHSGLRGEQFF.

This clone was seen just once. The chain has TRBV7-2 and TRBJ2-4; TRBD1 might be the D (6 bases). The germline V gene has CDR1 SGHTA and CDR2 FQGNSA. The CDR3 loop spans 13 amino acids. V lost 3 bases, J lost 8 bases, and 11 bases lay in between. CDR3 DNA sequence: TGTGCCAGCAGCTTGGGGGCGGCGGACATTCAGTACTTC. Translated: CASSLGAADIQYF.

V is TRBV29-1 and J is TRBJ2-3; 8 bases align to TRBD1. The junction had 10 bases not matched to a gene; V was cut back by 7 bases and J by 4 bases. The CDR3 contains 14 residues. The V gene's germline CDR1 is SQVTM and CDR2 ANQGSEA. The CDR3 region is CSGTGDRSADTQYF. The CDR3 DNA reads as TGCAGCGGAACAGGGGACAGGAGCGCAGATACGCAGTATTTT.

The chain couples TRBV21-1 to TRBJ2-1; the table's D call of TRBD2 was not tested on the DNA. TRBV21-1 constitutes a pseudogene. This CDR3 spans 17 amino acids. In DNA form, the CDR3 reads TGTGCCAGCAGCAGATCCGGGACTACAGGCGATTTGAATGAGCAGTTCTTC. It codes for CASSRSGTTGDLNEQFF.

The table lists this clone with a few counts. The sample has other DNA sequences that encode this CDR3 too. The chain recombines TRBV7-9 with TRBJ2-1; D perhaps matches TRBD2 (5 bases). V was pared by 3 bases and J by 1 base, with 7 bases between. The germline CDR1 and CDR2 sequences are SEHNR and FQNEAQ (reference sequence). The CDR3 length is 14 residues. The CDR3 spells CASSLAGSYNEQFF. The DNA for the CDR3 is TGTGCCAGCAGCTTGGCGGGTTCCTACAATGAGCAGTTCTTC. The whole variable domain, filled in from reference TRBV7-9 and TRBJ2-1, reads DTGVSQNPRHKITKRGQNVTFRCDPISEHNRLYWYRQTLGQGPEFLTYFQNEAQLEKSRLLSDRFSAERPKGSFSTLEIQRTEQGDSAMYLCASSLAGSYNEQFFGPGTRLTVL.

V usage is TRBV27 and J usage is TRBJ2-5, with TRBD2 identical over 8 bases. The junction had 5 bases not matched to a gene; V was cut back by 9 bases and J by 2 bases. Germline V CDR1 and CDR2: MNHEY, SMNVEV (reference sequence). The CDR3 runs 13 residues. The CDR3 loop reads CASGAGGQETQYF. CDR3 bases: TGTGCCAGTGGGGCGGGAGGACAAGAGACCCAGTACTTC.

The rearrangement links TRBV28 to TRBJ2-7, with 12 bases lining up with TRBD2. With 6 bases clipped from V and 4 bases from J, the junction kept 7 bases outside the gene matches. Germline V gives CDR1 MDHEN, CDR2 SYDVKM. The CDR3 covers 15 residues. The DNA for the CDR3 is TGTGCCAGCAGCCCCAGACTAGCGGGAGTTTACGAGCAGTACTTC. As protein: CASSPRLAGVYEQYF.

DNA for the CDR3: TGTGCCAGCAGCTCTATTAAAGAGATTGGCTACACCTTC. This encodes CASSSIKEIGYTF. The chain couples TRBV11-2 to TRBJ1-2; D is unresolved. Trimming left V 4 bases short and J 7 bases short, with 13 bases between. Germline V gene data show CDR1 as SGHAT and CDR2 as FQNNGV. This CDR3 has 13 residues. The entire variable domain, with the rest obtained from reference TRBV11-2 and TRBJ1-2, is as follows: EAGVAQSPRYKIIEKRQSVAFWCNPISGHATLYWYQQILGQGPKLLIQFQNNGVVDDSQLPKDRFSAERLKGVDSTLKIQPAKLEDSAVYLCASSSIKEIGYTFGSGTRLTVV.

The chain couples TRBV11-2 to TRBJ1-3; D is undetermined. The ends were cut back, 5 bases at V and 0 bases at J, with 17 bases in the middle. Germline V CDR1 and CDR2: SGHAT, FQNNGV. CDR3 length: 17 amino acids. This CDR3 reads CASSHLRSVASGNTIYF. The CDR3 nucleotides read TGTGCCAGCAGCCACCTTCGATCAGTTGCCTCTGGAAACACCATATATTTT.

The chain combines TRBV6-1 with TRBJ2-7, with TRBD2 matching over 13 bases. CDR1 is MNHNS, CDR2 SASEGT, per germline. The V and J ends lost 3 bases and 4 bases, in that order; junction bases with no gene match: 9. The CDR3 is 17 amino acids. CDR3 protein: CASSDRTSGSYAYEQYF. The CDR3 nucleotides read TGTGCCAGCAGTGACAGGACTAGCGGGAGTTATGCGTACGAGCAGTACTTC.

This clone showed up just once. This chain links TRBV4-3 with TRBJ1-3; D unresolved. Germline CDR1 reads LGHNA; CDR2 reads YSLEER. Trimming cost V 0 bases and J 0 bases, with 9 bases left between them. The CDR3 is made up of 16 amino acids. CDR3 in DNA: TGCGCCAGCAGCCAAGATGCCGGGAGCTCTGGAAACACCATATATTTT. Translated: CASSQDAGSSGNTIYF.

The CDR3 protein is CSVGHTGRYGYTF. The CDR3 nucleotides read TGCAGCGTTGGGCATACAGGGCGCTATGGCTACACCTTC. This sequence joins TRBV29-1 and TRBJ1-2, with D possibly matching TRBD1 (6 bases). The CDR3 contains 13 residues. V was shortened by 4 bases and J by 4 bases, with 13 bases between the two germline ends. Germline-derived CDR1 and CDR2 are SQVTM and ANQGSEA.

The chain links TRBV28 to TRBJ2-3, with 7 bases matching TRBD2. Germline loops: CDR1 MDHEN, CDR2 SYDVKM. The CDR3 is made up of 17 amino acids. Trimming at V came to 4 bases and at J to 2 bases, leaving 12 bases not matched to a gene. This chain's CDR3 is CASSSPLGLADTDTQYF. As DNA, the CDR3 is TGTGCCAGCAGTTCCCCTCTAGGTCTAGCGGACACAGATACGCAGTATTTT.

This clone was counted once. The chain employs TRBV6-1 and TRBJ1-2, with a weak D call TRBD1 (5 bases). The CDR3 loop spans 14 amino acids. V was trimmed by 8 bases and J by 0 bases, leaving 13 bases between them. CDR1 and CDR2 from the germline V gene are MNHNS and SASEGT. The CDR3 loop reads CASRGEAPNYGYTF. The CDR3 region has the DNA TGTGCCAGCCGGGGGGAGGCACCTAACTATGGCTACACCTTC.

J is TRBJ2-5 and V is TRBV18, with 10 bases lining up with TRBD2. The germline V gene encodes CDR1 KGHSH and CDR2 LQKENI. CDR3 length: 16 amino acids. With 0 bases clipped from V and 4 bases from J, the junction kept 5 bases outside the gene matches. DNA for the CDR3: TGTGCCAGCTCACCACCCAGCGGGAGGGCCTTAGAGACCCAGTACTTC. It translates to CASSPPSGRALETQYF.